This T cell receptor beta chain is drawn from a study of PD-1 blockade in classical Hodgkin lymphoma. Findings of the study overall: Relative to healthy donors, newly diagnosed patients reportedly had lower baseline TCR diversity, which was reported as lower still in relapsed/refractory patients. Still unresolved is the cause of the repertoire differences, which may be disease activity or prior therapy.

Time point defined: newly diagnosed, previously untreated cHL patient sample. Isolation of CD4+ T cells from thawed PBMCs was performed by magnetic negative selection. Peripheral samples used as comparators were newly diagnosed, untreated classical Hodgkin lymphoma PBMCs. The V end lost 5 bases, the J end lost 2 bases, and 13 bases lay between the germline ends. Looked up from germline, CDR1 is MGHRA and CDR2 is YSYEKL. The CDR3 loop spans 14 amino acids. Method: immunoSEQ multiplex PCR; TCRdb's copy keeps in-frame clones and lacks some. The data contain fewer than 40,000 clones, around 89% of them seen just once; the ten biggest clones take up over 0.2%. Comments on this clone: Its antigen is unknown.

J is TRBJ2-7 and V is TRBV4-1, with D possibly TRBD2 on 8 matching bases. The source is a human donor with classical Hodgkin lymphoma. Specimen: CD4+ T cells from blood. CDR3 amino acids: CASSLAGTAYEQYF. The CDR3 region has the DNA TGCGCCAGCAGCTTAGCGGGGACAGCCTACGAGCAGTACTTC.